This TCR beta chain emerged from a study of T-cell memory formation after mild COVID-19. TCRdb re-called the 5' RACE reads with MiXCR, one entry per CDR3 protein. The data show roughly 410,000 distinct CDR3 sequences, approximately 24% seen once. Study-level findings and limits: Pre-infection memory already had some responding clones, implying cross-reactive memory joined.

About this clonotype itself: No antigen is known for it.

Material: PBMCs or a T cell subset sorted from them (not recorded which). The receptor was isolated from an adult woman who had mild COVID-19 (a few samples of this study predate the infection). Cell type and time point are not known.

The CDR3 region has the DNA TGCGCCAGCAGCACCGGACAGGGGGGGAACACTGAAGCTTTCTTT. Amino acids: CASSTGQGGNTEAFF. V and J are TRBV5-1 and TRBJ1-1; 10 bases are a match to TRBD1. CDR3 length: 15 residues. Germline CDR1 and CDR2: SGHRS and YFSETQ. V lost 4 bases and J lost 1; bases outside the gene matches: 4.